The 24 T cell receptor beta chains below were found in one sample sequenced in a study of blood T cell repertoires in COVID-19. Method: immunoSEQ multiplex PCR; TCRdb's copy keeps in-frame clones and lacks some. Seen here are roughly 250,000 clones, 88% observed once, and the top ten hold 0.99%. Source material: peripheral blood. Every receptor here comes from a woman in her thirties or forties who had recovered from COVID-19.

With respect to this clone: Germline and junction disagree at one end, which may indicate a read error. The chain employs TRBV30 and TRBJ1-3, with D uncertain. The CDR3 contains 11 residues. Germline V CDR1 and CDR2: GTSNPN, SVGIG (reference sequence). For the CDR3, the DNA is TGTGCCTGGAGGGCTGGCAACACCATATATTTT. Its translation is CAWRAGNTIYF. Supplemented by reference TRBV30 and TRBJ1-3, the full variable domain reads SQTIHQWPATLVQPVGSPLSLECTVEGTSNPNLYWYRQAAGRGLQLLFYSVGIGQISSEVPQNLSASRPQDRQFILSSKKLLLSDSGFYLCAWRAGNTIYFGEGSWLTVV.

The CDR3 loop is CSVVGGLEQFF. CDR3 DNA: TGCAGCGTTGTAGGAGGGTTGGAGCAGTTCTTC. The rearrangement links TRBV29-1 to TRBJ2-1; tentatively, D is TRBD2 (6 bases). Germline values: CDR1 SQVTM, CDR2 ANQGSEA. The ends were cut back, 4 bases at V and 10 bases at J, with 11 bases in the middle. The CDR3 runs to 11 residues.

This rearrangement joins TRBV19 to TRBJ1-1; weak D call: TRBD1 (5 bases). The V gene lost 7 bases and the J gene lost 4 bases, with 13 bases spanning the gap. The CDR3 runs 13 residues. The germline V gene encodes CDR1 LNHDA and CDR2 SQIVND (reference sequence). CDR3 sequence reads: CASIPGGGTEAFF. The CDR3 nucleotides are TGTGCCAGTATCCCGGGGGGGGGCACTGAAGCTTTCTTT.

Details on this clone: In the same sample, other DNA sequences code for this CDR3. This chain connects TRBV18 to TRBJ2-1; 12 nucleotides agree with TRBD2. Germline values: CDR1 KGHSH, CDR2 LQKENI. CDR3 length: 16 residues. J gave up 1 base and V 2 bases, and 0 bases lay outside the gene matches. Written as DNA, the CDR3 is TGTGCCAGCTCACCAGGACTAGCGGGATCCTACAATGAGCAGTTCTTC. It encodes CASSPGLAGSYNEQFF.

The chain links TRBV6-6 to TRBJ1-2; 9 bases map to TRBD1. Trimming at V came to 6 bases and at J to 8 bases, leaving 7 bases not matched to a gene. From germline, CDR1 is MNHNY and CDR2 SVGAGI (reference sequence). This CDR3 has 13 amino acids. Here the CDR3 DNA reads TGTGCCAGCAGCCCTTCTGACAGGGGGGGCTACACCTTC. Translation gives CASSPSDRGGYTF.

V gene TRBV7-2 combines with J gene TRBJ2-7; 8 bases are shared with TRBD2. The V segment lost 5 bases and the J segment 3 bases; nucleotides outside the gene matches: 12. This CDR3 has 16 amino acids. Germline V gene data show CDR1 as SGHTA and CDR2 as FQGNSA. The CDR3 nucleotides are TGTGCCAGCAGCCAATGGTGGCGGGAGGAAGGCTACGAGCAGTACTTC. Its translation: CASSQWWREEGYEQYF.

This CDR3 is CASRQTGENSPLHF. The CDR3 region has the DNA TGTGCCAGCAGACAGACAGGGGAGAATTCACCCCTCCACTTT. The chain is built from TRBV25-1 and TRBJ1-6; 8 nucleotides align to TRBD1. The trim removed 6 bases at V and 7 bases at J, leaving 5 bases unmatched. There are 14 residues in the CDR3. Germline V CDR1 and CDR2: MGHDK, SYGVNS.

The V call is TRBV6-5, the J call TRBJ2-7; 8 bases agree with TRBD1. The CDR3 consists of 14 residues. Germline loops: CDR1 MNHEY, CDR2 SVGAGI. Losses at the gene ends were 6 bases for V and 3 bases for J; bases not matched to a gene: 7. CDR3 DNA: TGTGCCAGCAGCAAACAGGGGGGATTCTACGAGCAGTACTTC. Encoded protein: CASSKQGGFYEQYF.

The gene calls are TRBV19 and TRBJ2-1; D gene uncertain. The CDR3 consists of 14 residues. V shed 7 bases and J shed 0 bases, with 10 bases lying between them. Germline V gene data show CDR1 as LNHDA and CDR2 as SQIVND (reference sequence). The CDR3 sequence: CASTTASSYNEQFF. CDR3 nucleotide sequence: TGTGCCAGTACCACCGCGAGCTCCTACAATGAGCAGTTCTTC.

V and J are TRBV14 and TRBJ2-7; TRBD1 matches 7 bases. This CDR3 is built from 15 residues. Trimming took 5 bases from V and 1 from J; bases not matched to a gene: 8. CDR1 and CDR2 from the germline V gene are SGHDN and FVKESK. CDR3 bases: TGTGCCAGCAGCATACAGCCAGGGGGTTCCTACGAGCAGTACTTC. It yields the protein CASSIQPGGSYEQYF. Full variable domain (rest looked up from reference TRBV14 and TRBJ2-7): EAGVTQFPSHSVIEKGQTVTLRCDPISGHDNLYWYRRVMGKEIKFLLHFVKESKQDESGMPNNRFLAERTGGTYSTLKVQPAELEDSGVYFCASSIQPGGSYEQYFGPGTRLTVT.

This chain connects TRBV7-8 to TRBJ2-7, with TRBD2 as a possible D gene (7 bases). The CDR3 spans 16 residues. Germline V lookup: CDR1 SGHVS, CDR2 FQNEAQ. V was clipped by 0 bases and J by 3 bases, with 15 bases between them. CDR3 in amino acids: CASSLAGLADSYEQYF. The DNA of the CDR3 is TGTGCCAGCAGCTTAGCGGGGCTAGCGGACAGCTACGAGCAGTACTTC.

The rearrangement joins TRBV27 to TRBJ2-7; tentative D call: TRBD2 (5 bases). Trimming stripped 0 bases from V and 7 bases from J, with 16 bases between. There are 15 residues in the CDR3. CDR1 and CDR2 from the germline V gene are MNHEY and SMNVEV (reference sequence). CDR3 DNA: TGTGCCAGCAGTTTATCGGTGCCTCGAACGGGAGAGCAGTACTTC. Translated: CASSLSVPRTGEQYF.

The V gene is TRBV4-2, the J gene TRBJ2-2; D possibly corresponds to TRBD2 (5 bases). The germline CDR1 and CDR2 sequences are LGHNA and YNFKEQ. The V end lost 4 bases, the J end lost 6 bases, and 9 bases lay between the germline ends. This CDR3 is 13 amino acids long. CDR3 region: CASSPGLAGELFF. In DNA form, the CDR3 reads TGTGCCAGCAGCCCGGGGTTGGCCGGGGAGCTGTTTTTT.

The V and J genes are TRBV9 and TRBJ2-1; D gene unclear. The germline V gene has CDR1 SGDLS and CDR2 YYNGEE. This CDR3 has 14 residues. Trimming removed 2 bases from V and 6 bases from J, with 12 bases in between. CDR3 DNA sequence: TGTGCCAGCAGCGTGGGCCCCACGGTCAATGAGCAGTTCTTC. Translating it yields CASSVGPTVNEQFF.

This clone was found a few times. The chain links TRBV6-6 to TRBJ1-1; D is unclear. Germline V CDR1 and CDR2: MNHNY, SVGAGI (reference sequence). Trimming removed 5 bases from V and 7 bases from J, with 11 bases in between. CDR3 size: 12 residues. This CDR3 reads CASSERLSEAFF. DNA of the CDR3: TGTGCCAGCAGTGAGCGACTTAGTGAAGCTTTCTTT.

The genes are TRBV7-2 and TRBJ1-1; D gene uncertain. There are 14 residues in the CDR3. From germline, CDR1 is SGHTA and CDR2 FQGNSA. Trimming shortened V by 0 bases and J by 4 bases, and 9 bases separated the two germline ends. CDR3 sequence (DNA): TGTGCCAGCAGCTTAGCGCTGGGCTCCACTGAAGCTTTCTTT. This gives the protein CASSLALGSTEAFF.

The V gene is TRBV29-1, the J gene TRBJ2-7, with TRBD2 as a possible D gene (6 bases). V shed 1 base and J shed 7 bases, with 11 bases lying between them. This CDR3 comprises 12 residues. The germline V gene has CDR1 SQVTM and CDR2 ANQGSEA. The CDR3 DNA reads TGCAGCGTTGAAGGGGGGGTGGCGGAGCAGTACTTC. This codes for CSVEGGVAEQYF.

A single count supports this clone. The chain joins TRBV5-1 to TRBJ1-5; no reliable D call. Trimming took 0 bases from V and 0 from J, leaving 10 bases between them. Looked up from germline, CDR1 is SGHRS and CDR2 is YFSETQ. The length of the CDR3 is 16 residues. CDR3 residues: CASSLGPGVSNQPQHF. CDR3 in DNA: TGCGCCAGCAGCTTGGGTCCCGGGGTTAGCAATCAGCCCCAGCATTTT.

The V gene is TRBV7-9, the J gene TRBJ2-3; maybe TRBD1 (5 bases). Germline V gene data show CDR1 as SEHNR and CDR2 as FQNEAQ (reference sequence). The CDR3 has 15 amino acids. Trimming took off 1 base at V and 2 bases at J, with 10 bases between the two ends. The CDR3: CASSLGLTVTDTQYF. CDR3 DNA: TGTGCCAGCAGCTTAGGGCTGACAGTCACAGATACGCAGTATTTT.

A single count supports this clone. The chain recombines TRBV2 with TRBJ2-3; weak D call: TRBD2 (6 bases). V was trimmed by 4 bases and J by 1 base, leaving 12 bases between them. Per germline, CDR1 SNHLY and CDR2 FYNNEI. CDR3 length equals 15 residues. The CDR3 region is CASSARASGTDTQYF. CDR3 in DNA: TGTGCCAGCAGTGCCCGGGCTAGCGGCACAGATACGCAGTATTTT.

V gene TRBV2 combines with J gene TRBJ1-4; 11 bases fit TRBD1. Unmatched junction bases numbered 4, after V lost 8 bases and J lost 11 bases. The CDR3 has 12 amino acids. The germline gives CDR1 SNHLY, CDR2 FYNNEI. The CDR3 region has the DNA TGTGCCAGCCGGGACAGGGGGGGTAAACTGTTTTTT. It yields the protein CASRDRGGKLFF.

The chain couples TRBV7-9 to TRBJ1-6; 12 bases match TRBD1. Trimming took 5 bases from V and 14 from J; bases not matched to a gene: 16. From germline, CDR1 is SEHNR and CDR2 FQNEAQ (reference sequence). The CDR3 is made up of 17 amino acids. The CDR3 protein is CASSPPPPGQGAPALHF. CDR3 coding DNA: TGTGCCAGCAGCCCCCCCCCACCGGGACAGGGGGCCCCGGCCCTCCACTTT. Variable domain in full (rest from reference TRBV7-9 and TRBJ1-6): DTGVSQNPRHKITKRGQNVTFRCDPISEHNRLYWYRQTLGQGPEFLTYFQNEAQLEKSRLLSDRFSAERPKGSFSTLEIQRTEQGDSAMYLCASSPPPPGQGAPALHFGNGTRLTVT.

This clone was seen just once. The V gene is TRBV9, the J gene TRBJ2-7; TRBD2 matches 8 bases. The CDR3 has 15 residues. CDR1 SGDLS and CDR2 YYNGEE come from the germline V gene. Unmatched junction bases numbered 9, after V lost 4 bases and J lost 3 bases. The CDR3 loop is CASSPGGSPLYEQYF. DNA for the CDR3: TGTGCCAGCAGCCCGGGGGGGTCCCCTCTCTACGAGCAGTACTTC.

There are a few counts of this clone. The chain employs TRBV30 and TRBJ1-2, with no clear D. The CDR3 length is 11 residues. The germline V and J ends were trimmed by 0 bases and 8 bases, with 7 bases remaining between them. Germline V gene sequence: CDR1 GTSNPN, CDR2 SVGIG (reference sequence). The CDR3 is CAWSVNGGYTF. CDR3 nucleotides: TGTGCCTGGAGTGTGAACGGGGGCTACACCTTC.